The rows below give T cell receptor beta chains drawn from one sample of a study of cytomegalovirus exposure and HLA in healthy donors. TCRdb's copy holds only in-frame clones and misses some; the assay was immunoSEQ multiplex PCR. The sample has more than 250,000 clones; about nine tenths are singletons. Sequenced: PBMCs. These receptor sequences come from a woman aged 25-40 years in good health and CMV-seropositive. Each CDR3 is given without its conserved first and last residue.

CDR3aa: ASTPTYNEQF; v_gene: TRBV2; j_gene: TRBJ2-1
CDR3aa: SGSTGTLLQY; v_gene: TRBV29-1; j_gene: TRBJ2-5
CDR3aa: ASSLVGWDTAGANVLT; v_gene: TRBV28; j_gene: TRBJ2-6
CDR3aa: ASRNRVWGSEQY; v_gene: TRBV6-5; j_gene: TRBJ2-7
CDR3aa: ASSQGGREDSPLH; v_gene: TRBV4-3; j_gene: TRBJ1-6
CDR3aa: ASSLAVAGGEKLF; v_gene: TRBV5-1; j_gene: TRBJ1-4
CDR3aa: ASSSGKNTEAF; v_gene: TRBV6-1; j_gene: TRBJ1-1
CDR3aa: ASHKGTEAF; v_gene: TRBV6-5; j_gene: TRBJ1-1
CDR3aa: ASGAGLPPGELF; v_gene: TRBV27; j_gene: TRBJ2-2
CDR3aa: ASSDTGQGNQPQH; v_gene: TRBV9; j_gene: TRBJ1-5
CDR3aa: ASSKGESSGGQAGELF; v_gene: TRBV21-1; j_gene: TRBJ2-2
CDR3aa: ASSSPRRTGNTIY; v_gene: TRBV7-6; j_gene: TRBJ1-3
CDR3aa: ASSLADRRQRSSSYNEQF; v_gene: TRBV5-5; j_gene: TRBJ2-1
CDR3aa: ASSQGREVGVNEQF; v_gene: TRBV4-1; j_gene: TRBJ2-1
CDR3aa: ASSLGFFVSRGDDGYT; v_gene: TRBV5-4; j_gene: TRBJ1-2
CDR3aa: ATSRDPRNNQGIDRPGRQPQH; v_gene: TRBV15; j_gene: TRBJ1-5
CDR3aa: AWSVSWGQGARNTEAF; v_gene: TRBV30; j_gene: TRBJ1-1
CDR3aa: ASSFGVRDTTYNEQF; v_gene: TRBV27; j_gene: TRBJ2-1
CDR3aa: AWIFWLSKPQAF; v_gene: TRBV30; j_gene: TRBJ1-1
CDR3aa: ASSPGLAETYNEQF; v_gene: TRBV11-2; j_gene: TRBJ2-1
CDR3aa: ASRKAVTNEQF; v_gene: TRBV27; j_gene: TRBJ2-1
CDR3aa: ASSVTSGGTEAF; v_gene: TRBV9; j_gene: TRBJ1-1
CDR3aa: ASSLSGPTGNEQF; v_gene: TRBV28; j_gene: TRBJ2-1
CDR3aa: ASTTGERGYT; v_gene: TRBV28; j_gene: TRBJ1-2
CDR3aa: ASSLGSQETQY; v_gene: TRBV5-1; j_gene: TRBJ2-5
CDR3aa: ASSQGYRIGARGMNTEAF; v_gene: TRBV4-3; j_gene: TRBJ1-1
CDR3aa: ASNQGGTGGSFEKLF; v_gene: TRBV7-8; j_gene: TRBJ1-4
CDR3aa: AWSAPRGGASVTQY; v_gene: TRBV30; j_gene: TRBJ2-3
CDR3aa: ASSLGQGFSYEQY; v_gene: TRBV27; j_gene: TRBJ2-7
CDR3aa: ASSLAAGHPYEQY; v_gene: TRBV27; j_gene: TRBJ2-7
CDR3aa: ASSFGLDFYEQY; v_gene: TRBV5-8; j_gene: TRBJ2-7
CDR3aa: ASSLLAGGPYNEQF; v_gene: TRBV7-2; j_gene: TRBJ2-1